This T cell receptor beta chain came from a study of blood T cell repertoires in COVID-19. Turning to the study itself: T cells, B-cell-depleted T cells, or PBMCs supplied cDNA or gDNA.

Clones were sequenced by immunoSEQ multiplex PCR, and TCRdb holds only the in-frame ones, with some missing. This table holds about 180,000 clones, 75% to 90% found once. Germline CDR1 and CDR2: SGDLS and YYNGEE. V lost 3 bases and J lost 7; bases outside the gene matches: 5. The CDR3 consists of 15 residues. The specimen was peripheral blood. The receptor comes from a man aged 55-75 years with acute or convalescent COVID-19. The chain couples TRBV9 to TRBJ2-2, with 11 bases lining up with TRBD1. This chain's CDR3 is CASSAGQGVGGELFF. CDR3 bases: TGTGCCAGCAGCGCGGGACAGGGGGTAGGCGGGGAGCTGTTTTTT.